This T cell receptor beta chain was captured in a study of PD-L1 blockade in urothelial cancer. The time point here: pretreatment peripheral blood. After removal of 2 bases from V and 5 bases from J, the junction contained 5 bases not matched to a gene. The length of the CDR3 is 14 residues. Germline CDR1 is LGHNA and CDR2 is YNFKEQ. Spike-ins of synthetic TCR analog templates went into each PCR. Sequenced by immunoSEQ multiplex PCR; TCRdb stores in-frame clones only, minus some. The table records 70,000 or so clones, roughly nine tenths of them present only once. The clonotype comes from a man between 65 and 80 years old with urothelial cancer. The gene calls are TRBV4-2 and TRBJ2-5; 7 bases line up with TRBD2. This sample comprised PBMCs, obtained around atezolizumab (anti-PD-L1) treatment. The CDR3 DNA reads TGTGCCAGCAGCCAAAGTACTAGCGAGGAGACCCAGTACTTC. Residues: CASSQSTSEETQYF.